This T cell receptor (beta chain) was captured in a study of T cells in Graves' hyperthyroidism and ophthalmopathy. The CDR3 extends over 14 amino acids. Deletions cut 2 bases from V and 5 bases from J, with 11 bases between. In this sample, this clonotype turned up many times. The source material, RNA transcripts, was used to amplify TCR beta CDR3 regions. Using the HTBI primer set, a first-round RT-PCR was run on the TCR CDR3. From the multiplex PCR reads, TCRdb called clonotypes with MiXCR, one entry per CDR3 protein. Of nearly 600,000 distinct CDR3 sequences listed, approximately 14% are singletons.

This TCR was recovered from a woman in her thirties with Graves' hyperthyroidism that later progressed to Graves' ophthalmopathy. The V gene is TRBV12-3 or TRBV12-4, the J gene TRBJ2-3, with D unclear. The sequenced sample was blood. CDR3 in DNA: TGTGCCAGCAGTTTACCGGGCGATGGAGATACGCAGTATTTT. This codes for CASSLPGDGDTQYF.